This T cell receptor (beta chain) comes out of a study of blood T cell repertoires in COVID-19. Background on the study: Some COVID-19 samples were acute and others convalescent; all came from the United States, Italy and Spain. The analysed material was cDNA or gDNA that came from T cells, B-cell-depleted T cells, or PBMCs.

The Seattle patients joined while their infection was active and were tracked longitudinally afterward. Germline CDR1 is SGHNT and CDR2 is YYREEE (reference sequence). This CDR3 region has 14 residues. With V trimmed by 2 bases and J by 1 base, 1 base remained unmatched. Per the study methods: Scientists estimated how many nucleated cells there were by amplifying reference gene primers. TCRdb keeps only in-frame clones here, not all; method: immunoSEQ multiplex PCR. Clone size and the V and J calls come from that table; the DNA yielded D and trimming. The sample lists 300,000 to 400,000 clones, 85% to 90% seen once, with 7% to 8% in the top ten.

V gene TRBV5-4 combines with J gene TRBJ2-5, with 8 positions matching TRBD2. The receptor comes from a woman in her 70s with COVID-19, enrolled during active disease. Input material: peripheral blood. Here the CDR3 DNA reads TGTGCCAGCAGCTTTGCGGGGGGCCAAGAGACCCAGTACTTC. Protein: CASSFAGGQETQYF.